The 14 T cell receptor beta chains below come from one sample, sequenced in a study of T cell repertoires in cytomegalovirus infection. A single record per CDR3 protein comes from TCRdb applying MiXCR to the reads. The sample gives about 360,000 distinct CDR3 sequences, over 15% of which show up once; 7.5% to 9.5% is in the top ten. Sequences were obtained from PBMCs. Receptor source: a human donor in good health (CMV status not recorded). Some clones in this sample may be carry-over from other donors' samples.

The chain carries TRBV15 and TRBJ1-4; 8 nucleotides match TRBD1. In germline, CDR1 is LNHNV, CDR2 YYDKDF (reference sequence). The V and J ends lost 0 bases and 11 bases, in that order; junction bases with no gene match: 2. This CDR3 is built from 13 residues. CDR3 nucleotide sequence: TGTGCCACCAGCAGAGATGGACAGGGCAAACTGTTTTTT. It encodes CATSRDGQGKLFF.

This chain connects TRBV6-6 to TRBJ2-2; 10 bases are a match to TRBD1. V shed 8 bases and J 6 bases; nucleotides not matched to a gene: 3. CDR3 length: 13 amino acids. CDR1 and CDR2 from the germline V gene are MNHNY and SVGAGI (reference sequence). CDR3: CASEDRGSGELFF. The CDR3 coding sequence is TGTGCCAGCGAGGACAGGGGGTCCGGGGAGCTGTTTTTT.

The chain is built from TRBV5-1 and TRBJ1-5, with TRBD1 matching over 7 bases. The V gene's germline CDR1 is SGHRS and CDR2 YFSETQ. There are 15 residues in the CDR3. The junction had 7 bases not matched to a gene; V was cut back by 4 bases and J by 3 bases. CDR3 residues: CASSPQGQPNQPQHF. CDR3 nucleotide sequence: TGCGCCAGCAGCCCCCAGGGACAGCCCAATCAGCCCCAGCATTTT.

The rearrangement uses TRBV27 and TRBJ2-1; 10 nucleotides align to TRBD2. CDR3 size: 16 residues. Per the germline V gene, CDR1 is MNHEY and CDR2 is SMNVEV (reference sequence). Trimming removed 5 bases from V and 4 bases from J; junction bases left unmatched: 8. The CDR3 bases are TGTGCCAGCAGTGCCCTAGCGGGAGTTAGGTACAATGAGCAGTTCTTC. This gives the protein CASSALAGVRYNEQFF.

This clonotype was seen at least ten times. The chain uses TRBV2 and TRBJ1-1, with TRBD1 matching over 7 bases. Looked up from germline, CDR1 is SNHLY and CDR2 is FYNNEI. The CDR3 loop spans 13 amino acids. The junction had 9 bases not matched to a gene; V was cut back by 6 bases and J by 8 bases. As DNA, the CDR3 is TGTGCCAGCAGCGAAAGGGGGCAGAGAGAAGCTTTCTTT. It codes for CASSERGQREAFF.

To note about this clonotype: The junction shows a germline mismatch at one end, possibly a read error. This chain connects TRBV4-1 to TRBJ2-7, with D unresolved. Germline V gene data show CDR1 as MGHRA and CDR2 as YSYEKL. This CDR3 has 14 amino acids. For the CDR3, the DNA is TGTGCCAGCAGCCAAGAGGCCGGGCACTACGAGCAGTACTTC. It yields the protein CASSQEAGHYEQYF.

This clonotype was picked up many times. The V and J genes are TRBV7-2 and TRBJ2-1; D possibly corresponds to TRBD2 (5 bases). The germline gives CDR1 SGHTA, CDR2 FQGNSA. V was clipped by 1 base and J by 15 bases, with 16 bases between them. The CDR3 length is 13 residues. DNA for the CDR3: TGTGCCAGCAGCTTAGGAGGGAGAGGAGGAACGTTCTTC. Its protein is CASSLGGRGGTFF.

This clonotype was detected ten times or more. This sequence joins TRBV7-2 and TRBJ1-5; 7 bases map to TRBD1. J was trimmed by 2 bases and V by 5 bases; bases with no gene match: 3. This CDR3 spans 14 amino acids. In germline, CDR1 is SGHTA, CDR2 FQGNSA. This CDR3 reads CASSPGTGNQPQHF. Here the CDR3 DNA reads TGTGCCAGCAGCCCCGGGACAGGCAATCAGCCCCAGCATTTT.

The V call is TRBV29-1, the J call TRBJ2-1, with D possibly TRBD2 on 6 matching bases. V dropped 7 bases and J dropped 0 bases, with 13 bases sitting between them. The CDR3 covers 14 residues. CDR1 is SQVTM and CDR2 is ANQGSEA in the germline V gene. CDR3 sequence reads: CSARDGSSYNEQFF. The CDR3 bases are TGCAGCGCCAGGGACGGGAGCTCCTACAATGAGCAGTTCTTC.

This clonotype came up many times. The rearrangement joins TRBV7-2 to TRBJ1-6; tentatively, D is TRBD1 (5 bases). CDR3 length: 15 amino acids. The V end was cut by 2 bases, the J end by 8 bases, with 13 bases between. Germline values: CDR1 SGHTA, CDR2 FQGNSA. The DNA for the CDR3 is TGTGCCAGCAGCTTAAGGGCCAGGGTGGATTCACCCCTCCACTTT. Residues: CASSLRARVDSPLHF.

This clonotype was observed a few times. The chain joins TRBV7-9 to TRBJ2-1, with 8 bases lining up with TRBD2. Trimming took 1 base from V and 9 from J; bases not matched to a gene: 8. The CDR3 is made up of 15 amino acids. The germline gives CDR1 SEHNR, CDR2 FQNEAQ (reference sequence). This CDR3 is CASSLVAGSLSEQFF. CDR3 nucleotide sequence: TGTGCCAGCAGCTTAGTAGCGGGAAGTCTGAGTGAGCAGTTCTTC.

This clonotype occurred a few times. This chain links TRBV6-1 with TRBJ2-2; the D is unclear. Looked up from germline, CDR1 is MNHNS and CDR2 is SASEGT. V lost 5 bases, J lost 1 base, and 8 bases lay in between. The CDR3 is 14 amino acids. The CDR3 DNA follows: TGTGCCAGCAGTCAACCGAAGAACACCGGGGAGCTGTTTTTT. Its translation is CASSQPKNTGELFF.

The V call is TRBV28, the J call TRBJ1-5; unclear D gene. V gave up 4 bases and J gave up 5 bases, with 12 bases separating them. The length of the CDR3 is 14 residues. CDR1 MDHEN and CDR2 SYDVKM come from the germline V gene. CDR3 protein: CASSYGSDYQPQHF. CDR3 nucleotide sequence: TGTGCCAGCAGTTACGGGTCGGATTATCAGCCCCAGCATTTT.

In this sample, this clonotype turned up a few times. V gene TRBV18 combines with J gene TRBJ2-4, with D possibly TRBD2 on 6 matching bases. The CDR3 length is 14 residues. Germline lookup yields CDR1 KGHSH and CDR2 LQKENI. Trimming stripped 2 bases from V and 7 bases from J, with 12 bases between. CDR3: CASSPSRGLNIQYF. Here the CDR3 DNA reads TGTGCCAGCTCACCATCGCGGGGTCTGAACATTCAGTACTTC.